These T cell receptor beta chains were read from a single sample in a study of response to subunit inactivated influenza vaccine. TCRdb redid the calling of the RT-PCR reads with MiXCR, one entry per CDR3 protein. The table lists 710,000 or so distinct CDR3 sequences, around 14% of them singletons, with under 14% in the top ten. The input for sequencing was PBMCs from blood, taken approximately 13 days after vaccination. The receptors shown here come from a man in his fifties or sixties who received an inactivated influenza vaccine. CDR3s include the opening cysteine and the closing phenylalanine or tryptophan. D genes are given only for firm matches. The size field is filled for only some rows; it gives once, few, many or a size class.

j_call d_call clone_size v_call cdr3_aa cdr3_nt
TRBJ2-1 TRBD2 many TRBV7-8 CASSLESVIAGYSYNEQFF TGTGCCAGCAGCTTAGAATCTGTAATAGCGGGCTACTCCTACAATGAGCAGTTCTTC
TRBJ1-5 TRBD1 NA TRBV19 CASSALSTGGYSNQPQHF TGTGCCAGTAGTGCCCTTTCGACAGGGGGATATAGCAATCAGCCCCAGCATTTT
TRBJ2-4 NA few TRBV28 CASSLTAAKNIQYF TGTGCCAGCAGTTTAACAGCAGCCAAAAACATTCAGTACTTC
TRBJ2-5 NA few TRBV7-2 CASSPGPAGQETQYF TGTGCCAGCAGCCCCGGGCCGGCGGGCCAAGAGACCCAGTACTTC
TRBJ2-1 NA NA TRBV5-6 CASSPSRAWSYNEQFF TGTGCCAGCAGTCCATCCAGGGCTTGGTCCTACAATGAGCAGTTCTTC
TRBJ2-5 TRBD1 few TRBV30 CAWSVSTGSETQYF TGTGCCTGGAGTGTATCGACAGGGTCGGAGACCCAGTACTTC
TRBJ2-1 NA few TRBV2 CASSESAGPLAYNEQFF TGTGCCAGCAGTGAATCCGCAGGGCCGCTCGCCTACAATGAGCAGTTCTTC
TRBJ2-3 NA NA TRBV12-3/TRBV12-4 CASSPLWGTSTDTQYF TGTGCCAGCAGCCCGCTTTGGGGAACCAGCACAGATACGCAGTATTTT
TRBJ2-5 NA NA TRBV6-5 CASSYATGPETQYF TGTGCCAGCAGTTACGCAACGGGGCCAGAGACCCAGTACTTC
TRBJ1-2 NA NA TRBV28 CASSRGGRASYTF TGTGCCAGCAGTCGCGGAGGGAGGGCAAGCTACACCTTC
TRBJ2-7 TRBD2 few TRBV11-2 CASSLEAGTNYPYEQYF TGTGCCAGCAGCTTAGAGGCCGGGACTAACTACCCCTACGAGCAGTACTTC
TRBJ1-5 TRBD1 few TRBV20-1 CSALQGATNQPQHF TGCAGTGCCTTACAGGGGGCGACAAATCAGCCCCAGCATTTT
TRBJ2-1 TRBD2 many TRBV12-3/TRBV12-4 CASSRSGASYNEQFF TGTGCCAGCAGCCGCAGCGGGGCCTCATACAATGAGCAGTTCTTC
TRBJ1-5 TRBD1 NA TRBV27 CASSSQGMHQPQHF TGTGCCAGCAGTTCACAGGGGATGCATCAGCCCCAGCATTTT
TRBJ2-3 NA NA TRBV3-1 CASSQGPMGRTDTQYF TGTGCCAGCAGCCAAGGACCTATGGGGCGCACAGATACGCAGTATTTT
TRBJ2-7 NA NA TRBV20-1 CSARHPSRREIEQYF TGCAGTGCTAGGCACCCCTCCCGGCGGGAAATCGAGCAGTACTTC
TRBJ2-2 TRBD1 many TRBV5-1 CASSRDRNTGELFF TGCGCCAGCAGCAGGGACAGAAACACCGGGGAGCTGTTTTTT
TRBJ2-3 NA NA TRBV18 CASSPSGYSTDTQYF TGTGCCAGCTCACCATCGGGGTACAGCACAGATACGCAGTATTTT